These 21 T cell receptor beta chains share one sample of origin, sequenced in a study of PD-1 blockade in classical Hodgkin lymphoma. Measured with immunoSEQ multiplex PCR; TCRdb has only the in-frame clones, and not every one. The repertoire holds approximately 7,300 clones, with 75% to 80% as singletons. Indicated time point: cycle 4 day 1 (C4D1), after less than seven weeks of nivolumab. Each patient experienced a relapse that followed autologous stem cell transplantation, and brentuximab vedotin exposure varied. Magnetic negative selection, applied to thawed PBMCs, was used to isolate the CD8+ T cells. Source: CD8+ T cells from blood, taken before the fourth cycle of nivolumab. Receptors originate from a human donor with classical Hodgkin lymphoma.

The DNA of the CDR3 is TGTGCCAGTAGTATGGGGCAGGGTTCCTACGAGCAGTACTTC. This codes for CASSMGQGSYEQYF. The chain links TRBV19 to TRBJ2-7; a possible D gene is TRBD1 (5 bases). Germline CDR1 LNHDA, CDR2 SQIVND (reference sequence). The ends were cut back, 3 bases at V and 1 base at J, with 10 bases in the middle. The CDR3 runs 14 residues.

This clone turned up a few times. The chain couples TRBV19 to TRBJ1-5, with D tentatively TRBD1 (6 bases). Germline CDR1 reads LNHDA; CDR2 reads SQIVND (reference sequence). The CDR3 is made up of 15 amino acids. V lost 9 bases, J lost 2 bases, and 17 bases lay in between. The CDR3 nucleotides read TGTGCCAGCAACAAACCAGGGGATCGCAATCAGCCCCAGCATTTT. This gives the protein CASNKPGDRNQPQHF. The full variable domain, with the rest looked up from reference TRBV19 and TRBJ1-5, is DGGITQSPKYLFRKEGQNVTLSCEQNLNHDAMYWYRQDPGQGLRLIYYSQIVNDFQKGDIAEGYSVSREKKESFPLTVTSAQKNPTAFYLCASNKPGDRNQPQHFGDGTRLSIL.

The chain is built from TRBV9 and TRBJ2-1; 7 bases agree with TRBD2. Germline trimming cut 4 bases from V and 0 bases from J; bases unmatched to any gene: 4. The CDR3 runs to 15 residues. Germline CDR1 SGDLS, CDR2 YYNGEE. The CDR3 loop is CASSLLAYSYNEQFF. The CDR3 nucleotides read TGTGCCAGCAGCTTACTAGCGTACTCCTACAATGAGCAGTTCTTC.

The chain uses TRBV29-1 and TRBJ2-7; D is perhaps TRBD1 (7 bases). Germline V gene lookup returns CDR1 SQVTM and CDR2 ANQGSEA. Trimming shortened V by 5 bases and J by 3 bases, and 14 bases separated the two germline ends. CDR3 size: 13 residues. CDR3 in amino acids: CSVFHRGGYEQYF. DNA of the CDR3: TGCAGCGTTTTCCACAGGGGAGGCTACGAGCAGTACTTC.

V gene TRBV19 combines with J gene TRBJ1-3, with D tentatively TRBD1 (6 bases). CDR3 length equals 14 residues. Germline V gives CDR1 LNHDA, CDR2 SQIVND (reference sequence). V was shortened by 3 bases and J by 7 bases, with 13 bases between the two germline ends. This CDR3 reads CASSIVYRENTIYF. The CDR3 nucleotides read TGTGCCAGTAGTATTGTTTACAGGGAGAACACCATATATTTT.

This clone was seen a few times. In nucleotides, the CDR3 is TGTGCCAGCAGCCGGAGATCGAACACTGAAGCTTTCTTT. Translating gives CASSRRSNTEAFF. The chain has TRBV5-6 and TRBJ1-1; D is ambiguous. The germline gives CDR1 SGHDT, CDR2 YYEEEE. Trimming removed 4 bases at V and 1 base at J, with 8 bases between. CDR3 length: 13 residues.

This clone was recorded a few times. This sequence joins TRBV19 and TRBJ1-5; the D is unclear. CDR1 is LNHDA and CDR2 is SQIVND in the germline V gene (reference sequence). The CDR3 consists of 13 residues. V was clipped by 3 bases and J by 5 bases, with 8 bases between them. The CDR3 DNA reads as TGTGCCAGTAGTATTCAGGAACATCAGCCCCAGCATTTT. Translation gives CASSIQEHQPQHF.

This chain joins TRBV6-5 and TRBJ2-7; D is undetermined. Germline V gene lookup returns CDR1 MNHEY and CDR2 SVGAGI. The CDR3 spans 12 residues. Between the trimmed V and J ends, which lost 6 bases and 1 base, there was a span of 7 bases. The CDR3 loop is CASRAVSYEQYF. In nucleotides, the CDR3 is TGTGCCAGCAGGGCAGTTTCCTACGAGCAGTACTTC.

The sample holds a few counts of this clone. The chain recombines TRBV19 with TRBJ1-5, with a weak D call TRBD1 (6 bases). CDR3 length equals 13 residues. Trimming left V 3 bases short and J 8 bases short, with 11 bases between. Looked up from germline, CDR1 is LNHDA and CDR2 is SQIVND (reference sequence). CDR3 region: CASSITRGKPQHF. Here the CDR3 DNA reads TGTGCCAGTAGTATCACCAGGGGTAAGCCCCAGCATTTT.

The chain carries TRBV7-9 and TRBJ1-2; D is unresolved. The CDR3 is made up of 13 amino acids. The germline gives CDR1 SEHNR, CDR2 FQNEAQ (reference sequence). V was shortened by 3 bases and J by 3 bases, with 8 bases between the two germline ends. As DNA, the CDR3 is TGTGCCAGCAGCTTTGGGGAGCACTATGGCTACACCTTC. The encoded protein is CASSFGEHYGYTF.

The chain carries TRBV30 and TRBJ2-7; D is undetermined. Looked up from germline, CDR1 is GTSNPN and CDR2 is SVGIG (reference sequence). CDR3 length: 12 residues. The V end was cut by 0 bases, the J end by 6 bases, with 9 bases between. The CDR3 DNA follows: TGTGCCTGGAGTGTAAGGGTGAGCGAGCAGTACTTC. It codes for CAWSVRVSEQYF.

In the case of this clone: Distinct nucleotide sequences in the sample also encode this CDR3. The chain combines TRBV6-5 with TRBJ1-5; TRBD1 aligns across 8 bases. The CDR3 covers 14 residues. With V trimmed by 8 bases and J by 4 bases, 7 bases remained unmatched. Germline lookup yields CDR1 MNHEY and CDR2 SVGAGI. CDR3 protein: CASRRTGRNQPQHF. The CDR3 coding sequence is TGTGCCAGCCGGAGGACAGGGAGGAATCAGCCCCAGCATTTT.

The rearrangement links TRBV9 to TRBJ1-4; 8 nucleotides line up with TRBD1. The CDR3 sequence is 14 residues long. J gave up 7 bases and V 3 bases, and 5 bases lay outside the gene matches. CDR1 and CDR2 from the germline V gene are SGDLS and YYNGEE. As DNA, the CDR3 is TGTGCCAGCAGCGCGCCGGGACAGGCTGAAAAACTGTTTTTT. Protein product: CASSAPGQAEKLFF.

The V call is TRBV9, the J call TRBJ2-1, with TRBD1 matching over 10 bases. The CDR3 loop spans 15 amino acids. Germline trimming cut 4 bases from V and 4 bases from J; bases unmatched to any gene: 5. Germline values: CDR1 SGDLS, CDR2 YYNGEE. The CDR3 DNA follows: TGTGCCAGCAGCAGACAGGGGGCCGGTTACAATGAGCAGTTCTTC. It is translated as CASSRQGAGYNEQFF.

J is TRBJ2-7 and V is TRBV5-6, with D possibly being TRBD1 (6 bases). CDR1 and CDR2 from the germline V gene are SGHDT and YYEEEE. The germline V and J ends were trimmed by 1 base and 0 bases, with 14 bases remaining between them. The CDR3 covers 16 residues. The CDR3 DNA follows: TGTGCCAGCAGCTTGTTTACTCAGGGGTTCTCCTACGAGCAGTACTTC. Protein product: CASSLFTQGFSYEQYF. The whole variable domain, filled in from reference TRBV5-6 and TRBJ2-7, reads DAGVTQSPTHLIKTRGQQVTLRCSPKSGHDTVSWYQQALGQGPQFIFQYYEEEERQRGNFPDRFSGHQFPNYSSELNVNALLLGDSALYLCASSLFTQGFSYEQYFGPGTRLTVT.

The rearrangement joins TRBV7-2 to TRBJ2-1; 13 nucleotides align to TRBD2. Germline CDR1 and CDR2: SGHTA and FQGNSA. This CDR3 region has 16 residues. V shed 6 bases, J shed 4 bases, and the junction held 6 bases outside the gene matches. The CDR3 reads CASRRTSGRVYNEQFF. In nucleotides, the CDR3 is TGTGCCAGCAGGAGAACTAGCGGGAGGGTATACAATGAGCAGTTCTTC.

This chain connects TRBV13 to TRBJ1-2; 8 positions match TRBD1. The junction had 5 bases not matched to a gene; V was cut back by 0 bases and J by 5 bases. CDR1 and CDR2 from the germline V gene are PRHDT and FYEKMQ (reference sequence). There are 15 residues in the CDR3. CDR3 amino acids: CASSLGTGVRYGYTF. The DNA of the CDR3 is TGTGCCAGCAGCTTAGGGACAGGGGTGAGGTATGGCTACACCTTC.

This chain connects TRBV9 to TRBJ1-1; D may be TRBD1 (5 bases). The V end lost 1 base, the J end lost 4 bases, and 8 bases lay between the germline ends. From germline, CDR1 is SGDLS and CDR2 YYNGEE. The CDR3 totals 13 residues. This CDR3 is CASSVSGGTEAFF. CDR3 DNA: TGTGCCAGCAGCGTAAGTGGGGGCACTGAAGCTTTCTTT.

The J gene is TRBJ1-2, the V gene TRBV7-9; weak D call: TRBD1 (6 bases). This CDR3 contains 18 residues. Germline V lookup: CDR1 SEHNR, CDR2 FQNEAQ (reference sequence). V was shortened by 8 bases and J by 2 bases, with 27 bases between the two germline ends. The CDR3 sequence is CASGPPKESQGLNYGYTF. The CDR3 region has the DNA TGTGCCAGCGGGCCTCCGAAAGAGTCACAGGGATTGAACTATGGCTACACCTTC.

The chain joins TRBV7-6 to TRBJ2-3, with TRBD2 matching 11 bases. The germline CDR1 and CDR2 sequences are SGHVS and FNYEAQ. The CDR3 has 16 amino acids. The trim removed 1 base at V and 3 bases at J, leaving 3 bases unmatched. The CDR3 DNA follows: TGTGCCAGCAGCTTAGAGGCTAGCGGGAGGACAGATACGCAGTATTTT. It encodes CASSLEASGRTDTQYF.

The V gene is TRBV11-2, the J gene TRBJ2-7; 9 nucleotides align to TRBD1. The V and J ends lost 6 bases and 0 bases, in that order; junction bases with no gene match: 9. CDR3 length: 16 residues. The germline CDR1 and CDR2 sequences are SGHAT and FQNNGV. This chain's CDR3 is CASSLTGTGISYEQYF. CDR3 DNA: TGTGCCAGCAGTTTAACCGGGACAGGGATCTCCTACGAGCAGTACTTC.